Sequencing of this T cell receptor beta chain was carried out in a study of response to subunit inactivated influenza vaccine. Study findings and constraints: Each seasonal influenza vaccination, the authors suggested, recruits few new T cells.

This clonotype was detected only a few times. Its target is unknown. V lost 3 bases and J lost 1, with 16 bases in between. This CDR3 is built from 16 residues. Germline CDR1 is SGDLS and CDR2 is YYNGEE. TCRdb ran MiXCR on the RT-PCR reads and lists one entry per CDR3 protein. The sample consists of roughly 710,000 distinct CDR3 sequences, 13% to 15% of them appearing once. This receptor was taken from a middle-aged man who received an inactivated influenza vaccine. The chain carries TRBV9 and TRBJ1-1; tentative D call: TRBD1 (6 bases). The sample was PBMCs from blood, taken around 15 days before vaccination. In DNA form, the CDR3 reads TGTGCCAGCAGCGGAAATATAGGGGGGAGGAACACTGAAGCTTTCTTT. This gives the protein CASSGNIGGRNTEAFF.